These T cell receptor beta chains were read from a single sample in a study of blood T cell repertoires in COVID-19. Generated by immunoSEQ multiplex PCR, the TCRdb table keeps only in-frame clones and is missing some. The table has about 120,000 clones, about 92% seen once. Material: peripheral blood. The receptors shown here come from a man aged 45-65 years with active COVID-19. CDR3s include the opening cysteine and the closing phenylalanine or tryptophan. The D gene is left open where the match is weak. Rows give clone size only sometimes, using once, few, many, or a class for an expanded clone.

TRBJ1-2 NA 15 TRBV9 once TGTGCCAGCAGCGTTCGGGAGACCCAAAACTATGGCTACACCTTC CASSVRETQNYGYTF
TRBJ2-2 NA 14 TRBV11-2 NA TGTGCCAGCAGCTTAGTGGCCAGTACCGGGGAGCTGTTTTTT CASSLVASTGELFF
TRBJ2-2 TRBD2 15 TRBV20-1 once TGCAGTGCTAGTCGCGCGGGGGTCTACACCGGGGAGCTGTTTTTT CSASRAGVYTGELFF
TRBJ2-2 NA 13 TRBV14 once TGTGCCAGCAGCCAAGACCCCTCCGGGGAGCTGTTTTTT CASSQDPSGELFF
TRBJ2-5 NA 16 TRBV7-9 NA TGTGCCAGCAGCACGACCCTGGCTAGCGAGCAAGAGACCCAGTACTTC CASSTTLASEQETQYF
TRBJ2-2 TRBD1 15 TRBV5-1 NA TGCGCCAGCAGCTTGGTACAGGGGGTTGCCGGGGAGCTGTTTTTT CASSLVQGVAGELFF
TRBJ1-5 NA 14 TRBV6-5 NA TGTGCCAGCATCGACGGGGTAGGCAATCAGCCCCAGCATTTT CASIDGVGNQPQHF
TRBJ2-7 TRBD1 15 TRBV5-1 NA TGCGCCAGCAGCTTGGGAACAGGGGGGAGGTACGAGCAGTACTTC CASSLGTGGRYEQYF
TRBJ2-5 TRBD2 15 TRBV29-1 NA TGCAGCGTTGTCCCGGGACTAGAAAATTCGGAGACCCAGTACTTC CSVVPGLENSETQYF
TRBJ1-1 TRBD1 12 TRBV11-2 NA TGTGCCAGCAGCCCGGACAGGGTAGGAGCTTTCTTT CASSPDRVGAFF
TRBJ2-7 NA 14 TRBV9 NA TGTGCCAGCAGCGTAGACGACAGACCCTACGAGCAGTACTTC CASSVDDRPYEQYF
TRBJ2-3 TRBD2 17 TRBV7-9 NA TGTGCCAGCAGCTTAGCTGGGACTAGCGGGGGAAGAGATACGCAGTATTTT CASSLAGTSGGRDTQYF
TRBJ2-5 TRBD2 17 TRBV4-2 NA TGTGCCAGCAGCCAAGATCCCCGAGGCCGGGGAGGGGAGACCCAGTACTTC CASSQDPRGRGGETQYF
TRBJ2-1 TRBD2 14 TRBV4-1 few TGCGCCAGCAGCCAAGAGGGGACTAGAAATGAGCAGTTCTTC CASSQEGTRNEQFF
TRBJ2-1 TRBD1 11 TRBV6-6 once TGTGCCAGCAGAACGACAGGGTACGGGTTCTTC CASRTTGYGFF
TRBJ2-1 TRBD2 17 TRBV6-2/TRBV6-3 NA TGTGCCAGCAGCTCGACTAGCGGGAGCTCTCTTTCCAATGAGCAGTTCTTC CASSSTSGSSLSNEQFF
TRBJ2-3 NA 13 TRBV5-8 NA TGTGCCAGCAGCCAAGACAACACAGATACGCAGTATTTT CASSQDNTDTQYF
TRBJ2-2 NA 16 TRBV7-8 NA TGTGCCAGCAGTCGTCTGAGCGGGCCCAACACCGGGGAGCTGTTTTTT CASSRLSGPNTGELFF
TRBJ1-1 NA 13 TRBV6-5 NA TGTGCCAGCAGCACCTCCAGGGCTTGGGAAGCTTTCTTT CASSTSRAWEAFF
TRBJ1-2 TRBD1 13 TRBV5-1 NA TGCGCCAGCAGCTTGGGACAGGGGGATGGCTACACCTTC CASSLGQGDGYTF
TRBJ2-1 TRBD1 15 TRBV6-6 NA TGTGCCAGCAGTGGAACCGGGACAGGGGGCAATGAGCAGTTCTTC CASSGTGTGGNEQFF
TRBJ1-1 TRBD1 15 TRBV3-1/TRBV3-2 NA TGTGCCAGCAGCCAGGACAGGATTAGGAACACTGAAGCTTTCTTT CASSQDRIRNTEAFF
TRBJ1-6 NA 16 TRBV7-8 NA TGTGCCAGCAGCTTTAGGACACATACTTATAATTCACCCCTCCACTTT CASSFRTHTYNSPLHF
TRBJ1-5 TRBD1 16 TRBV10-3 NA TGTGCCATCAGTGAGGCCCTAACAGGGGCGGCTCAGCCCCAGCATTTT CAISEALTGAAQPQHF
TRBJ2-7 NA 14 TRBV7-2 once TGTGCCAGCAGCTTAGCCCGCGCGGGCCACGAGCAGTACTTC CASSLARAGHEQYF
TRBJ2-1 TRBD2 14 TRBV7-9 NA TGTGCCAGCAGCTTAGGGACTAGGTGGTATGAGCAGTTCTTC CASSLGTRWYEQFF
TRBJ2-3 TRBD1 14 TRBV7-6 NA TGTGCCAGCAGCCTGGGACAGGGCGCAGATACGCAGTATTTT CASSLGQGADTQYF
TRBJ2-3 NA 13 TRBV12-3/TRBV12-4 NA TGTGCCAGCAGCTCAGCGACCGGATTTGGGCAGTATTTT CASSSATGFGQYF
TRBJ2-5 TRBD2 15 TRBV12-5 NA TGTGCTAGTGGCCTGGGACTAGTCCTGGGGGAGACCCAGTACTTC CASGLGLVLGETQYF
TRBJ2-1 TRBD1 18 TRBV5-1 once TGCGCCAGCAGCTTGGGAGACAGGGGGCTTCCTGGGTGGAATGAGCAGTTCTTC CASSLGDRGLPGWNEQFF
TRBJ1-1 TRBD1 13 TRBV19 few TGTGCCAGTAGCGACAGGGTAAAGACTGAAGCTTTCTTT CASSDRVKTEAFF
TRBJ2-3 TRBD1 16 TRBV7-9 NA TGTGCCAGCAGCTTAGACGGGACAGATACTAGAGATACGCAGTATTTT CASSLDGTDTRDTQYF
TRBJ2-5 NA 14 TRBV25-1 NA TGTGCCAGCAGTGAATCCGACCGAGGGGAGACCCAGTACTTC CASSESDRGETQYF
TRBJ2-2 TRBD2 15 TRBV6-6 NA TGTGCCAGCAGCGGACTAGCGGGAAACACCGGGGAGCTGTTTTTT CASSGLAGNTGELFF
TRBJ1-1 TRBD1 14 TRBV7-3 NA TGTGCCAGCAGCCCCGACAGGGGGGGCACTGAAGCTTTCTTT CASSPDRGGTEAFF
TRBJ1-1 NA 12 TRBV12-3/TRBV12-4 NA TGTGCCAGCAGTTTAGCGAGAACTGAAGCTTTCTTT CASSLARTEAFF
TRBJ2-1 TRBD2 15 TRBV5-5 NA TGTGCCAGCAGCTTAGTAGCGGGGATTTACAATGAGCAGTTCTTC CASSLVAGIYNEQFF
TRBJ2-7 NA 14 TRBV6-5 NA TGTGCCAGCAGTCTCGGGGAATTAAGGGGGGAGCAGTACTTC CASSLGELRGEQYF
TRBJ1-5 NA 15 TRBV3-1/TRBV3-2 NA TGTGCCAGCAGCCAAGGTCCTACGAGCAATCAGCCCCAGCATTTT CASSQGPTSNQPQHF
TRBJ2-1 NA 13 TRBV6-5 NA TGTGCCAGCAGTCTGGACAACTTGCGCAAGCAGTTCTTC CASSLDNLRKQFF
TRBJ2-2 TRBD1 14 TRBV7-3 NA TGTGCCAGCAGCTTGAGGGGGCGCACCGGGGAGCTGTTTTTT CASSLRGRTGELFF
TRBJ1-2 TRBD1 13 TRBV5-5 NA TGTGCCAGCAGCCAACAGGGGACCTATGGCTACACCTTC CASSQQGTYGYTF
TRBJ2-5 TRBD2 15 TRBV11-2 NA TGTGCCAGCAGCCCGGGGGGGACCTCCGGCGAGACCCAGTACTTC CASSPGGTSGETQYF
TRBJ2-1 TRBD1 15 TRBV10-2 once TGCGCCAGCAGTGGGGGACAGCGGACCTACAATGAGCAGTTCTTC CASSGGQRTYNEQFF
TRBJ2-1 TRBD2 18 TRBV18 NA TGTGCCAGCTCACCCCTAAGACTAGCGGGGACTCAAAAGGGTGAGCAGTTCTTC CASSPLRLAGTQKGEQFF
TRBJ2-2 NA 13 TRBV12-3/TRBV12-4 once TGTGCCAGCAGCCAGGGTGCCACCGGGGAGCTGTTTTTT CASSQGATGELFF
TRBJ2-1 TRBD2 14 TRBV7-2 NA TGTGCCAGCAGCTTACGGGGACTATACAATGAGCAGTTCTTC CASSLRGLYNEQFF
TRBJ1-5 NA 16 TRBV5-5 NA TGTGCCAGCAGCTTATTACGGGGGGACGGCAATCAGCCCCAGCATTTT CASSLLRGDGNQPQHF
TRBJ1-6 NA 18 TRBV15 NA TGTGCCACCAGCAGAGATTCGTCCCAGGGCTCCTATAATTCACCCCTCCACTTT CATSRDSSQGSYNSPLHF
TRBJ1-2 NA 13 TRBV3-1/TRBV3-2 NA TGTGCCAGCAGCCAAAGAAGGGGCAGTGGCTACACCTTC CASSQRRGSGYTF